Here is one T cell receptor (beta chain) with its context. Germline V lookup: CDR1 LNHNV, CDR2 YYDKDF (reference sequence). With V trimmed by 3 bases and J by 8 bases, 16 bases remained unmatched. The CDR3 loop spans 18 amino acids. This record comes from a study of molecular identifiers for immune sequencing clone quantification. As CD8+CD4-CCR7+CD45RA+ cells, naive CD8 T cells were sorted. Bulk TCR library preparation followed previously described methods with listed TCR primers. TCRdb re-called the PCR reads through MiXCR, storing one row per CDR3 protein. The repertoire holds more than 95,000 distinct CDR3 sequences, with approximately 24% as singletons.

The chain links TRBV15 to TRBJ2-1; 10 nucleotides match TRBD2. The receptor was isolated from a human donor in good health. Some libraries in this study had Jurkat cell RNA spiked in. The sequenced sample was naive CD8+ T cells from blood, with Jurkat cell RNA spiked in. The subset: FACS-sorted CD8+CD4-CCR7+CD45RA+ naive T cells. CDR3 sequence (DNA): TGTGCCACCAGCAGTTCGACAGCGGGAGGGAGGATTAGCGATGAGCAGTTCTTC. As protein: CATSSSTAGGRISDEQFF.